This T cell receptor (beta chain) is drawn from a study of shared clonotypes between healthy human individuals. General study points: When compared with the clonotypes that were shared by all four sorted-subset donors, the non-shared clonotypes turned out to have lower generation probabilities.

Germline CDR1 is WSHSY and CDR2 is SAAADI. The CDR3 covers 13 residues. Trimming took off 6 bases at V and 5 bases at J, with 10 bases between the two ends. As to this clone: No antigen is known for it.

Libraries were prepared by immunoSEQ multiplex PCR; TCRdb keeps only in-frame clonotypes and omits some of them. The sample contains some 2 million clones, roughly 94% of which appear only once. This TCR derives from a man aged 18-30 years in good health. Sample: naive CD4+ T cells sorted from blood. The subset denotes: CD45RA+ positively selected. V is TRBV10-2 and J is TRBJ2-2; D unclear. The CDR3 region has the DNA TGCGCCAGCAGGGCCGTAGGTACCGGGGAGCTGTTTTTT. Amino acid sequence: CASRAVGTGELFF.